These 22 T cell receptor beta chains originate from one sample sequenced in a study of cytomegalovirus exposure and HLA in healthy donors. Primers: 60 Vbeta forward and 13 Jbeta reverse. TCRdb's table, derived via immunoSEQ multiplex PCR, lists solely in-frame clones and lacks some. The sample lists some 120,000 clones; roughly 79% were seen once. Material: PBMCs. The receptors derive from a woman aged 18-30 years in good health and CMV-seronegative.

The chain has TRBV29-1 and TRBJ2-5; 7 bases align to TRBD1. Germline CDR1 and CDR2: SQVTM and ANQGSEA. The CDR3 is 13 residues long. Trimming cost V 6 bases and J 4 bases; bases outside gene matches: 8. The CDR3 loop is CSVLGQPGETQYF. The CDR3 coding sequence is TGCAGCGTGTTGGGACAGCCGGGAGAGACCCAGTACTTC.

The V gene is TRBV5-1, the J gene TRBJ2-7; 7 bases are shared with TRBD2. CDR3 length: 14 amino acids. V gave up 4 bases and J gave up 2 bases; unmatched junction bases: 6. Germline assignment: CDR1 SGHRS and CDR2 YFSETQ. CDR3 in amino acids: CASSLTAGPYEQYF. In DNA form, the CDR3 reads TGCGCCAGCAGCCTTACAGCGGGACCCTACGAGCAGTACTTC.

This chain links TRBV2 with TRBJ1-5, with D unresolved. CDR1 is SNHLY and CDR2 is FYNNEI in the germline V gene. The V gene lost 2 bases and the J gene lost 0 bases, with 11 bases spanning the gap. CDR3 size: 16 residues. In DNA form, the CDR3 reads TGTGCCAGCAGTGAAAGGCGAGCGTATAGCAATCAGCCCCAGCATTTT. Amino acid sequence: CASSERRAYSNQPQHF.

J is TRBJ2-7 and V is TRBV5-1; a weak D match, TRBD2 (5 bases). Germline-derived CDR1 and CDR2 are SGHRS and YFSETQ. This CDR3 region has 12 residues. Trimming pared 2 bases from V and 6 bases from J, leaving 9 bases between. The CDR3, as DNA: TGCGCCAGCAGCTTCGGGGAAGGCGAGCAGTACTTC. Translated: CASSFGEGEQYF.

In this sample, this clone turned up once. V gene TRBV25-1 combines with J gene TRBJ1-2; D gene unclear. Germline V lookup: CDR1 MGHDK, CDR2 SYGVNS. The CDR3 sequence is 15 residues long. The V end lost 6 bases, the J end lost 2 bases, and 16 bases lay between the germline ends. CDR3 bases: TGTGCCAGCAGCCATACCGGGATCTTCAACTATGGCTACACCTTC. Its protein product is CASSHTGIFNYGYTF.

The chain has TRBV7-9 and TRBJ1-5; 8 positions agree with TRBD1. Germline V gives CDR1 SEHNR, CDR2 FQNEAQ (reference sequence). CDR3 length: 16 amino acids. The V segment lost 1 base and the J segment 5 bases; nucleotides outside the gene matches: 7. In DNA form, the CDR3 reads TGTGCCAGCAGCTTAGACATCGCGACAGGGGATCAGCCCCAGCATTTT. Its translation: CASSLDIATGDQPQHF.

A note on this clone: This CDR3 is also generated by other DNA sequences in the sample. CDR3 amino acids: CASSIGGGGTEAFF. The CDR3 DNA follows: TGTGCCAGTAGTATAGGAGGGGGCGGGACTGAAGCTTTCTTT. The genes are TRBV19 and TRBJ1-1; TRBD1 matches 7 bases. The CDR3 has 14 amino acids. CDR1 is LNHDA, CDR2 SQIVND, per germline (reference sequence). With V trimmed by 1 base and J by 5 bases, 4 bases remained unmatched.

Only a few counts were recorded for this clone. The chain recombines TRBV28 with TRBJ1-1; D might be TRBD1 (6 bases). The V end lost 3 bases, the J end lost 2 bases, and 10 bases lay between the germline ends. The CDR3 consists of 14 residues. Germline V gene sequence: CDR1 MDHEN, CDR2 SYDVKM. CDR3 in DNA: TGTGCCAGCAGTTTGGTGGGGGCCAACACTGAAGCTTTCTTT. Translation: CASSLVGANTEAFF.

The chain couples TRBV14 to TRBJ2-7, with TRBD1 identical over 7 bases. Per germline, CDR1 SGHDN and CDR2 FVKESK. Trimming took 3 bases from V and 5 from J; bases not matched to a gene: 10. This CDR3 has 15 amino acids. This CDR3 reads CASSQTGQSTNEQYF. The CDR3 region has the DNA TGTGCCAGCAGCCAGACGGGACAGTCCACGAACGAGCAGTACTTC.

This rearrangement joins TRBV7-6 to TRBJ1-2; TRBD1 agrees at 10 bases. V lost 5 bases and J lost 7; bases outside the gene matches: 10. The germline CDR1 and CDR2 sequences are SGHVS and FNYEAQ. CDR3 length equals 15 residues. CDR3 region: CASSRQTGGLGGYTF. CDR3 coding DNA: TGTGCCAGCAGCCGGCAGACAGGGGGCTTGGGTGGCTACACCTTC. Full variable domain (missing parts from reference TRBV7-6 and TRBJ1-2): GAGVSQSPRYKVTKRGQDVALRCDPISGHVSLYWYRQALGQGPEFLTYFNYEAQQDKSGLPNDRFSAERPEGSISTLTIQRTEQRDSAMYRCASSRQTGGLGGYTFGSGTRLTVV.

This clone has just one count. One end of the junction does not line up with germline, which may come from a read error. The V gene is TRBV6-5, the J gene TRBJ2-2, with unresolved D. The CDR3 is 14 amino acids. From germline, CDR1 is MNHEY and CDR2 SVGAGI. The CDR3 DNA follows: TGTGCCAGCAGTTACGCATTGGGCACCCGGGAGCTGTTTTTT. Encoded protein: CASSYALGTRELFF.

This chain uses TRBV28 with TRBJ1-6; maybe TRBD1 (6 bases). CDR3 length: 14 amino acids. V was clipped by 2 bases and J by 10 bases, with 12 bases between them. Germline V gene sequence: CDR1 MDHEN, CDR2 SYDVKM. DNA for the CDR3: TGTGCCAGCAGTTTAGGGACAACCGGGTCACCCCTCCACTTT. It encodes CASSLGTTGSPLHF.

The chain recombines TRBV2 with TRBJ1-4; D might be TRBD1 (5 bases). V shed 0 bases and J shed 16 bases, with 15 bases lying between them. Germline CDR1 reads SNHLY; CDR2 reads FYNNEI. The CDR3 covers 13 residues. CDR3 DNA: TGTGCCAGCAGTGAAGCGGGCAGGGAAAGGAAGTTTTTT. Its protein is CASSEAGRERKFF.

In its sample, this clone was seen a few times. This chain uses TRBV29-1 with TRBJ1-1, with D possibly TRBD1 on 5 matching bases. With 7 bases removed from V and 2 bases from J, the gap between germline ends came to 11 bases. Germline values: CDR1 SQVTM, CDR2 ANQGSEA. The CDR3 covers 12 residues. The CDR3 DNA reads TGCAGCGACTTGGACACTAACACTGAAGCTTTCTTT. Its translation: CSDLDTNTEAFF.

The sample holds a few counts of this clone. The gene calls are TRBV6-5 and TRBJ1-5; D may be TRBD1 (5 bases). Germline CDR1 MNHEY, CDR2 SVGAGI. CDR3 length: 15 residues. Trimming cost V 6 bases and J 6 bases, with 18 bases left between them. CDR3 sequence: CASSLDSGLGQPQHF. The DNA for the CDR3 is TGTGCCAGCAGCCTTGATTCAGGGTTGGGTCAGCCCCAGCATTTT.

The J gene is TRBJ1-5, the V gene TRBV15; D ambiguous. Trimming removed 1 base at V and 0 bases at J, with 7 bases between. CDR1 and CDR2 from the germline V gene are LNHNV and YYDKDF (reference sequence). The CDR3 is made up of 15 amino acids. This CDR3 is CATSRGLDSNQPQHF. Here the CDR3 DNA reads TGTGCCACCAGCAGAGGGCTCGATAGCAATCAGCCCCAGCATTTT.

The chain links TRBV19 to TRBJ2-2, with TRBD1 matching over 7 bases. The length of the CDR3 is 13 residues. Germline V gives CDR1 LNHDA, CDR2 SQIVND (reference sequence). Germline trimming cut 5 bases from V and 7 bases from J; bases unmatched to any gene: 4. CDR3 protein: CASSFRQGGELFF. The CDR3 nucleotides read TGTGCCAGTAGTTTCAGACAGGGCGGGGAGCTGTTTTTT.

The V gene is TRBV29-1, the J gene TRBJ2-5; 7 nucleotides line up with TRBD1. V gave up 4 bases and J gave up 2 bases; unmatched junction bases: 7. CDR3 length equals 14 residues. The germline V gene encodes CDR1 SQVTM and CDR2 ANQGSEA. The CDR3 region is CSVGGHRGQETQYF. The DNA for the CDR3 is TGCAGCGTTGGAGGGCACAGGGGACAAGAGACCCAGTACTTC.

The CDR3 nucleotides read TGTGCCAGCAGAGAACTAGCGGGGTACAATGAGCAGTTCTTC. This encodes CASRELAGYNEQFF. The chain joins TRBV6-5 to TRBJ2-1, with 10 positions matching TRBD2. Germline values: CDR1 MNHEY, CDR2 SVGAGI. J gave up 4 bases and V 6 bases, and 3 bases lay outside the gene matches. The CDR3 extends over 14 amino acids.

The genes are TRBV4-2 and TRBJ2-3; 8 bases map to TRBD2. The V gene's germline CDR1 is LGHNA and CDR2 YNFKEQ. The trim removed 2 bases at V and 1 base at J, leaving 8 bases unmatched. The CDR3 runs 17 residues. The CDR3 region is CASSQLITGGGTDTQYF. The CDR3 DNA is TGTGCCAGCAGCCAATTAATTACCGGGGGGGGCACAGATACGCAGTATTTT.

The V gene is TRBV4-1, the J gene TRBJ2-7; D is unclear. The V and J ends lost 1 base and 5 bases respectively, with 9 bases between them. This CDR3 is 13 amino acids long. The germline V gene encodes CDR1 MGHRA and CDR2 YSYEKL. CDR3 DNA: TGCGCCAGCAGCCAAGCAACTCAGGACGAGCAGTACTTC. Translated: CASSQATQDEQYF.

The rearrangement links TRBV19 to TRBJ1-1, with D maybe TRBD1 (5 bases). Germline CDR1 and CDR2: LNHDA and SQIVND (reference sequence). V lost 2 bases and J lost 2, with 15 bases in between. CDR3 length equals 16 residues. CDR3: CASSIIKWGENTEAFF. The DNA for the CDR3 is TGTGCCAGTAGTATAATCAAGTGGGGGGAAAACACTGAAGCTTTCTTT. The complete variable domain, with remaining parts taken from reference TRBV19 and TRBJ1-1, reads DGGITQSPKYLFRKEGQNVTLSCEQNLNHDAMYWYRQDPGQGLRLIYYSQIVNDFQKGDIAEGYSVSREKKESFPLTVTSAQKNPTAFYLCASSIIKWGENTEAFFGQGTRLTVV.